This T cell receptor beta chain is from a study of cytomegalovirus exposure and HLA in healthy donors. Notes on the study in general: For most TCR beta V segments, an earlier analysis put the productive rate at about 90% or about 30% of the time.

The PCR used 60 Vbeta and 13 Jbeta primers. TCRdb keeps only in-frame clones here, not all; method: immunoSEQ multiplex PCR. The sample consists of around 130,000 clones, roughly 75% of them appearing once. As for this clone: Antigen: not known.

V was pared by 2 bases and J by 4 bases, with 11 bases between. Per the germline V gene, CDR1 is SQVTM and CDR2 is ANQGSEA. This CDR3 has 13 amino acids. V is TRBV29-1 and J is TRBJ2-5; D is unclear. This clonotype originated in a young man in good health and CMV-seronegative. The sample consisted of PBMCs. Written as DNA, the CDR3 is TGCAGCGTTGAAAAGGCCGCAGGAGAGACCCAGTACTTC. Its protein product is CSVEKAAGETQYF.